These 24 T cell receptor beta chains came from one sample sequenced in a study of T cells in tuberculosis. After thawing and overnight rest, PBMC were stained with GMM-loaded CD1B tetramer, viability dye and anti-CD3 for sorting. CD1B tetramers were loaded with Rhodococcus equi-derived C32 glucose monomycolate. Sequencing was performed with immunoSEQ multiplex PCR; in TCRdb, only in-frame clones are kept and a portion is missing. The sample has more than 70,000 clones, approximately 91% seen once. Sequences were obtained from CD1b-GMM tetramer-negative cells sorted from PBMCs. These receptors all stem from an adult woman with latent tuberculosis.

This clone occurred a few times. This chain connects TRBV7-2 to TRBJ2-3; a weak D match, TRBD2 (6 bases). The CDR3 is made up of 15 amino acids. V shed 2 bases and J shed 1 base, with 10 bases lying between them. Germline V lookup: CDR1 SGHTA, CDR2 FQGNSA. The CDR3 loop is CASSLQASGTDTQYF. The DNA for the CDR3 is TGTGCCAGCAGCTTACAGGCTAGCGGCACAGATACGCAGTATTTT.

The chain has TRBV11-2 and TRBJ2-2; 8 bases fit TRBD2. Germline CDR1 SGHAT, CDR2 FQNNGV. The CDR3 contains 14 residues. With V trimmed by 1 base and J by 7 bases, 2 bases remained unmatched. The chain's CDR3 is CASSLVGGGGELFF. The CDR3 DNA reads TGTGCCAGCAGCTTAGTCGGGGGGGGCGGGGAGCTGTTTTTT. Variable domain in full (rest from reference TRBV11-2 and TRBJ2-2): EAGVAQSPRYKIIEKRQSVAFWCNPISGHATLYWYQQILGQGPKLLIQFQNNGVVDDSQLPKDRFSAERLKGVDSTLKIQPAKLEDSAVYLCASSLVGGGGELFFGEGSRLTVL.

This clone was seen once. V usage is TRBV9 and J usage is TRBJ2-3, with 9 bases lining up with TRBD2. The CDR3 is 16 amino acids. Trimming took 0 bases from V and 4 from J; bases not matched to a gene: 6. In germline, CDR1 is SGDLS, CDR2 YYNGEE. CDR3 DNA: TGTGCCAGCAGCGTAGCGAAGCGGGGGGATTCAGATACGCAGTATTTT. Translated, it gives CASSVAKRGDSDTQYF.

This chain links TRBV10-3 with TRBJ2-6, with TRBD1 matching 9 bases. CDR1 ENHRY and CDR2 SYGVKD come from the germline V gene. Trimming at V came to 4 bases and at J to 0 bases, leaving 7 bases not matched to a gene. CDR3 length equals 18 residues. CDR3 bases: TGTGCCATCAGTGCCTCCCAGGGACAGGGCTCTGGGGCCAACGTCCTGACTTTC. Encoded protein: CAISASQGQGSGANVLTF.

This chain joins TRBV27 and TRBJ2-7, with D uncertain. CDR1 and CDR2 (germline): MNHEY, SMNVEV (reference sequence). Deletions cut 6 bases from V and 6 bases from J, with 9 bases between. The CDR3 length is 11 residues. CDR3: CASSQGGEQYF. The CDR3 region has the DNA TGTGCCAGCAGCCAAGGCGGCGAGCAGTACTTC.

In DNA, the CDR3 is TGTGCCGTCCGGGACAACTCCTACAATGAGCAGTTCTTC. Translation: CAVRDNSYNEQFF. This rearrangement joins TRBV10-3 to TRBJ2-1, with D possibly matching TRBD1 (6 bases). Germline assignment: CDR1 ENHRY and CDR2 SYGVKD. The V end was cut by 11 bases, the J end by 0 bases, with 11 bases between. The CDR3 is 13 amino acids.

The chain employs TRBV7-9 and TRBJ2-6, with 7 nucleotides matching TRBD1. V lost 2 bases, J lost 0 bases, and 10 bases stayed unmatched. This CDR3 region has 19 residues. Per germline, CDR1 SEHNR and CDR2 FQNEAQ (reference sequence). CDR3 sequence reads: CASSLTTGSDYSGANVLTF. CDR3 bases: TGTGCCAGCAGCTTAACGACAGGGTCGGATTACTCTGGGGCCAACGTCCTGACTTTC.

The genes are TRBV28 and TRBJ2-3; tentatively, D is TRBD1 (6 bases). The CDR3 has 14 amino acids. V dropped 2 bases and J dropped 1 base, with 7 bases sitting between them. CDR1 is MDHEN and CDR2 is SYDVKM in the germline V gene. The CDR3 coding sequence is TGTGCCAGCAGTTTACAGGGGCGCACAGATACGCAGTATTTT. It codes for CASSLQGRTDTQYF. The variable domain in full, with the rest retrieved from reference TRBV28 and TRBJ2-3, is DVKVTQSSRYLVKRTGEKVFLECVQDMDHENMFWYRQDPGLGLRLIYFSYDVKMKEKGDIPEGYSVSREKKERFSLILESASTNQTSMYLCASSLQGRTDTQYFGPGTRLTVL.

The chain combines TRBV6-5 with TRBJ1-3; no reliable D call. The CDR3 totals 15 residues. Deletions cut 5 bases from V and 3 bases from J, with 14 bases between. CDR1 is MNHEY and CDR2 is SVGAGI in the germline V gene. CDR3 in amino acids: CASSIRRESGNTIYF. Here the CDR3 DNA reads TGTGCCAGCAGTATAAGGAGGGAAAGTGGAAACACCATATATTTT.

The V call is TRBV28, the J call TRBJ2-1; 12 nucleotides align to TRBD2. In germline, CDR1 is MDHEN, CDR2 SYDVKM. With 1 base clipped from V and 9 bases from J, the junction kept 13 bases outside the gene matches. The CDR3 spans 18 residues. CDR3 residues: CASSLLSSGGAVAFEQFF. In DNA, the CDR3 is TGTGCCAGCAGTTTATTATCTAGCGGGGGGGCTGTCGCCTTTGAGCAGTTCTTC.

The chain recombines TRBV4-2 with TRBJ1-1, with 7 bases that match TRBD1. The CDR3 has 13 amino acids. CDR1 and CDR2 (germline): LGHNA, YNFKEQ. The junction had 8 bases not matched to a gene; V was cut back by 7 bases and J by 6 bases. CDR3 region: CASNLYRGSEAFF. As DNA, the CDR3 is TGTGCCAGCAACCTTTACAGGGGTTCTGAAGCTTTCTTT.

The chain recombines TRBV4-2 with TRBJ2-3; D is unresolved. CDR1 and CDR2 from the germline V gene are LGHNA and YNFKEQ. The CDR3 has 11 residues. V was cut by 2 bases and J by 6 bases, with 3 bases left in between. CDR3 nucleotide sequence: TGTGCCAGCAGCCAACTGGATACGCAGTATTTT. It codes for CASSQLDTQYF.

This clone was observed a single time. This sequence joins TRBV19 and TRBJ2-5, with 8 bases fitting TRBD1. Germline V gene data show CDR1 as LNHDA and CDR2 as SQIVND (reference sequence). V shed 6 bases and J 5 bases; nucleotides not matched to a gene: 5. The CDR3 totals 13 residues. Written as DNA, the CDR3 is TGTGCCAGTAGGCCCAGGGGGCTGGAGACCCAGTACTTC. This encodes CASRPRGLETQYF.

V and J are TRBV11-3 and TRBJ2-5; no definite D call. This CDR3 spans 13 amino acids. Per the germline V gene, CDR1 is SGHNT and CDR2 is YENEEA. V shed 5 bases and J shed 2 bases, with 9 bases lying between them. The CDR3 is CASSPDGQETQYF. The CDR3 coding sequence is TGTGCCAGCAGCCCAGACGGGCAAGAGACCCAGTACTTC.

The chain combines TRBV10-3 with TRBJ1-1; 7 bases map to TRBD1. After removal of 6 bases from V and 1 base from J, the junction contained 8 bases not matched to a gene. CDR3 length: 15 amino acids. Germline V gives CDR1 ENHRY, CDR2 SYGVKD. The CDR3 DNA reads as TGTGCCATCAGGACGACCGGGACAGAGAACACTGAAGCTTTCTTT. Protein: CAIRTTGTENTEAFF.

This chain uses TRBV29-1 with TRBJ1-1; 9 bases fit TRBD1. J was trimmed by 8 bases and V by 7 bases; bases with no gene match: 20. Germline V gene lookup returns CDR1 SQVTM and CDR2 ANQGSEA. This CDR3 spans 16 amino acids. CDR3 in amino acids: CSEIKSPGQGIGEAFF. DNA of the CDR3: TGCAGCGAGATAAAAAGCCCGGGACAGGGAATCGGAGAAGCTTTCTTT.

This chain joins TRBV6-5 and TRBJ2-4, with 10 bases fitting TRBD1. Losses at the gene ends were 6 bases for V and 5 bases for J; bases not matched to a gene: 4. Germline lookup yields CDR1 MNHEY and CDR2 SVGAGI. The CDR3 runs 14 residues. CDR3 in DNA: TGTGCCAGCAGACTCGGGACAGGGGAAAACATTCAGTACTTC. It yields the protein CASRLGTGENIQYF.

The J gene is TRBJ2-7, the V gene TRBV13; 7 bases fit TRBD1. The ends lost 5 bases at V and 5 bases at J; junction bases unmatched: 9. In germline, CDR1 is PRHDT, CDR2 FYEKMQ (reference sequence). CDR3 length: 14 residues. CDR3 bases: TGTGCCAGCAGCCCTACCAGGGGGATCCACGAGCAGTACTTC. Its translation is CASSPTRGIHEQYF.

V usage is TRBV9 and J usage is TRBJ2-1; 9 bases fit TRBD2. J gave up 2 bases and V 0 bases, and 9 bases lay outside the gene matches. Germline CDR1 and CDR2: SGDLS and YYNGEE. The CDR3 is 18 residues long. The CDR3 bases are TGTGCCAGCAGCGTAGCCAGCGGGGGGACTCCACCCTACAATGAGCAGTTCTTC. Translating gives CASSVASGGTPPYNEQFF.

The rearrangement uses TRBV5-4 and TRBJ1-1, with a possible D match to TRBD1 (5 bases). Trimming removed 0 bases at V and 12 bases at J, with 21 bases between. CDR3 size: 15 residues. Germline CDR1 reads SGHNT; CDR2 reads YYREEE (reference sequence). The CDR3 is CASSLAGGLGKSTFF. CDR3 bases: TGTGCCAGCAGCTTGGCTGGGGGACTTGGGAAGAGCACTTTCTTT.

This chain joins TRBV10-3 and TRBJ1-2; no reliable D call. There are 13 residues in the CDR3. Germline V gene data show CDR1 as ENHRY and CDR2 as SYGVKD. The germline V and J ends were trimmed by 0 bases and 6 bases, with 8 bases remaining between them. The DNA for the CDR3 is TGTGCCATCAGTGAGTCCGACTGGAATGGCTACACCTTC. Protein: CAISESDWNGYTF.

This chain connects TRBV20-1 to TRBJ1-1, with D possibly being TRBD1 (6 bases). Germline V gene data show CDR1 as DFQATT and CDR2 as SNEGSKA (reference sequence). The CDR3 loop spans 11 amino acids. V lost 5 bases and J lost 7, with 11 bases in between. Written as DNA, the CDR3 is TGCAGTGCTCGAGGGACACATGAAGCTTTCTTT. Residues: CSARGTHEAFF.

This clone was detected a few times. The CDR3 nucleotides are TGTGCCAGCAGCTTGAGGGGAGGAAGGGATTCACCCCTCCACTTT. Protein product: CASSLRGGRDSPLHF. The chain links TRBV5-8 to TRBJ1-6, with D possibly TRBD1 on 5 matching bases. Trimming removed 1 base at V and 8 bases at J, with 13 bases between. The V gene's germline CDR1 is SGHTS and CDR2 YDEGEE. The CDR3 is made up of 15 amino acids.

J is TRBJ1-2 and V is TRBV6-6; 7 positions agree with TRBD1. Germline CDR1 is MNHNY and CDR2 is SVGAGI (reference sequence). The CDR3 runs 13 residues. Trimming took 7 bases from V and 8 from J; bases not matched to a gene: 10. The CDR3 region is CASTYWAGGGYTF. CDR3 DNA sequence: TGTGCCAGCACCTACTGGGCAGGGGGAGGCTACACCTTC.